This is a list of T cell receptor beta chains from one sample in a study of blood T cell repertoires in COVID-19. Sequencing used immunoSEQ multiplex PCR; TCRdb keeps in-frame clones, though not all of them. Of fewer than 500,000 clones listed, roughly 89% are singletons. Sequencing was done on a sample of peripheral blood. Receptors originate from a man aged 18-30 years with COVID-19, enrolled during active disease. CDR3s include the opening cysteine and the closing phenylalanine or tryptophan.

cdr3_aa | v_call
CASSPGTYYEQYF | TRBV7-6
CASSLAPDRVNTEAFF | TRBV7-6
CASTPRGGGPRSRELFF | TRBV19
CASSQASGGSGELFF | TRBV4-1
CASNAGATEAFF | TRBV12-3/TRBV12-4
CAAQIAAGYNEQFF | TRBV6-5
CASSNTDNYGYTF | TRBV6-5
CASTPSLAKTQYF | TRBV7-2
CASSYSLAANEQFF | TRBV6-5
CASSPRDTSEGYYF | TRBV7-2
CASGTSGSYEQYF | TRBV6-4
CASSLGQTKNIQYF | TRBV5-6
CSVTGGTGEQYF | TRBV29-1
CASSLGGESYTDTQYF | TRBV5-1
CASRNGTSVYTGELFF | TRBV5-1
CASSKELAASYNEQFF | TRBV5-1
CAWNLFNTEAFF | TRBV30
CASSLRTGSYNEQFF | TRBV5-1
CASSQVGLAGTNEQFF | TRBV4-1
CASSVMASGSNEQYF | TRBV9
CASSLTLAGGRNEQFF | TRBV14
CASSLYGSYNSPLHF | TRBV5-4
CASSSTLQGGYGYTF | TRBV7-9
CASSEALHSGSEQFF | TRBV2
CASSLAQGTPRPGTGELFF | TRBV7-6
CASSQDLDRSGDSNQPQHF | TRBV4-1
CASSPRDSSGNTIYF | TRBV9
CASSLDRAHYGYTF | TRBV27
CASRDYTGNEQFF | TRBV27
CAWSKGLAGFDEQYF | TRBV30
CASSWGLALNNEQFF | TRBV7-3
CSASPTGRNPQHF | TRBV20-1
CASKNSGDQPQHF | TRBV19
CASSYGWGAGANVLTF | TRBV28
CASSIDSRGSDEQYF | TRBV9
CASSLVFAGLAGGGEQYF | TRBV5-1
CASSERGTGNTEAFF | TRBV6-1
CASSKPGQGADTGELFF | TRBV19
CASSSGGTGGAGSPLHF | TRBV5-4
CASSLSGLSYEQYF | TRBV13
CASSRDRGQEKLFF | TRBV19
CASSRFGTEGYGYTF | TRBV14
CASSLYRSGANVLTF | TRBV5-1
CATSEVASRKNEQFF | TRBV24-1
CASSLYGMNTEAFF | TRBV5-4
CASRNRENQPQHF | TRBV6-5
CASRLAGGPADTQYF | TRBV6-6
CASSSHLAGTTDTQYF | TRBV11-2
CASRKGPQETQYF | TRBV2
CASSEPGQGARGETQYF | TRBV25-1
CASSGIGTRHREQFF | TRBV10-1
CASSPRTGWDEQYF | TRBV11-3
CASSLGYSSGTGGTEAFF | TRBV5-1
CASSSNRDSNEKLFF | TRBV5-8
CASSYVAGAPGANVLTF | TRBV6-2/TRBV6-3